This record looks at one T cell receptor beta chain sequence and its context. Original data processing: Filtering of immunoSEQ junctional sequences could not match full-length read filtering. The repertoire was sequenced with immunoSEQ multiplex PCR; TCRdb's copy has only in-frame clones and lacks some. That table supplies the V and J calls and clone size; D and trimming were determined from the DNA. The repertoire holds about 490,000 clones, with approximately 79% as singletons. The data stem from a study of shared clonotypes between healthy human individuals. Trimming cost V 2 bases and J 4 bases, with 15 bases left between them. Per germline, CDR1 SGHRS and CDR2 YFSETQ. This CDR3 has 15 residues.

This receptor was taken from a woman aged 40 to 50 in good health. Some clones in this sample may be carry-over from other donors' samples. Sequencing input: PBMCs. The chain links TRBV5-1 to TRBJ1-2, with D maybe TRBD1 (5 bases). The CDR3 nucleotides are TGCGCCAGCAGCTTCTCTTCGGAGGGGCTCTATGGCTACACCTTC. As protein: CASSFSSEGLYGYTF.